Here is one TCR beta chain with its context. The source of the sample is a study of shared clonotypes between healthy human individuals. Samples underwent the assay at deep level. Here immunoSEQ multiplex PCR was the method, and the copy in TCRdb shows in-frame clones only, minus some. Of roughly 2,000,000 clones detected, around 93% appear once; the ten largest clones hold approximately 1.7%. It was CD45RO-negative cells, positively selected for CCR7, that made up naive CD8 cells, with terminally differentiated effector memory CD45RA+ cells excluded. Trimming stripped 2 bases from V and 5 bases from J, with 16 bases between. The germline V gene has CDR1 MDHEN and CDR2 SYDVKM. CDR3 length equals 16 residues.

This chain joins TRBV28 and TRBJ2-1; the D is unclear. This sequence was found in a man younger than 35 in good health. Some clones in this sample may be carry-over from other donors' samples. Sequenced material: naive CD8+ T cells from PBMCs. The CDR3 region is CASSLPLSPENNEQFF. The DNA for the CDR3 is TGTGCCAGCAGTTTACCTCTTTCCCCGGAAAACAATGAGCAGTTCTTC.